The source of this T cell receptor (beta chain) is a study of T cell repertoires in ileal Crohn's disease. Overall study context: Every patient was operated on for stricturing (roughly 60%) or penetrating (39%) complications. M6 samples are neoterminal ileum biopsies from postoperative colonoscopy. Regarding the study as a whole: All patients with clonality above 26.8% had endoscopic recurrence.

The repertoire was sequenced with immunoSEQ multiplex PCR; TCRdb's copy has only in-frame clones and lacks some. The sample holds 2,500 to 3,500 clones, 70% to 90% seen once. The V and J ends lost 0 bases and 3 bases, in that order; junction bases with no gene match: 7. Germline V gene lookup returns CDR1 MGHRA and CDR2 YSYEKL. CDR3 length: 18 residues. This clone was seen just once. The antigen is undetermined. The time point here: neoterminal ileum biopsy at postoperative endoscopy, about 6 months after surgery. The TCR originated in an adult with Crohn's disease. This rearrangement joins TRBV4-1 to TRBJ2-3; 12 bases line up with TRBD2. Sequencing was carried out using ileal tissue. CDR3 DNA: TGCGCCAGCAGCCAAGATCCCCGACTAGCGGGGGAAACAGATACGCAGTATTTT. Its translation is CASSQDPRLAGETDTQYF.